Listed below are T cell receptor beta chains from one sample, sequenced in a study of cytomegalovirus exposure and HLA in healthy donors. Libraries were prepared by immunoSEQ multiplex PCR; TCRdb keeps only in-frame clonotypes and omits some of them. Seen here are 150,000 or so clones, 60% to 80% observed once, and the top ten hold less than 8%. Sequenced material: PBMCs. These receptors were obtained from a middle-aged man in good health and CMV-seropositive. CDR3s include the opening cysteine and the closing phenylalanine or tryptophan. The D gene is left open where the match is weak. The size field is filled for only some rows; it gives once, few, many or a size class.

cdr3_aa: CASSTYGAGQTGELFF
cdr3_nt: TGTGCCAGCTCGACCTATGGGGCAGGACAGACCGGGGAGCTGTTTTTT
v_call: TRBV18
j_call: TRBJ2-2
d_call: NA
clone_size: NA

cdr3_aa: CASSFSGTVYEQYF
cdr3_nt: TGTGCCAGCAGTTTTTCCGGGACAGTCTACGAGCAGTACTTC
v_call: TRBV28
j_call: TRBJ2-7
d_call: TRBD1
clone_size: NA

cdr3_aa: CASSEDGLYGYTF
cdr3_nt: TGCGCCAGCAGTGAAGACGGACTCTATGGCTACACCTTC
v_call: TRBV10-1
j_call: TRBJ1-2
d_call: NA
clone_size: NA

cdr3_aa: CATSRDRTDYGYTF
cdr3_nt: TGTGCCACCAGCAGAGATCGGACAGATTATGGCTACACCTTC
v_call: TRBV15
j_call: TRBJ1-2
d_call: NA
clone_size: once

cdr3_aa: CATSRPRQGGEKLFF
cdr3_nt: TGTGCCACCAGCAGACCAAGACAGGGTGGTGAAAAACTGTTTTTT
v_call: TRBV15
j_call: TRBJ1-4
d_call: TRBD1
clone_size: NA

cdr3_aa: CASSPDTNNNIQYF
cdr3_nt: TGTGCCAGCTCACCCGATACTAATAATAACATTCAGTACTTC
v_call: TRBV18
j_call: TRBJ2-4
d_call: NA
clone_size: NA

cdr3_aa: CASSVAGANTGELFF
cdr3_nt: TGTGCCAGCAGTGTCGCAGGGGCGAACACCGGGGAGCTGTTTTTT
v_call: TRBV6-1
j_call: TRBJ2-2
d_call: NA
clone_size: NA

cdr3_aa: CASSYNGDTQYF
cdr3_nt: TGTGCCAGCAGTTATAACGGGGATACGCAGTATTTT
v_call: TRBV6-5
j_call: TRBJ2-3
d_call: NA
clone_size: NA

cdr3_aa: CASSYRREGYEQYF
cdr3_nt: TGTGCCAGTAGTTATCGGCGGGAGGGCTACGAGCAGTACTTC
v_call: TRBV19
j_call: TRBJ2-7
d_call: TRBD2
clone_size: NA

cdr3_aa: CASSLRLAGVLEQYF
cdr3_nt: TGTGCCAGCAGCTTAAGGCTAGCGGGAGTTCTCGAGCAGTACTTC
v_call: TRBV7-8
j_call: TRBJ2-7
d_call: TRBD2
clone_size: NA

cdr3_aa: CSVAGVNQPQHF
cdr3_nt: TGCAGCGTTGCAGGGGTCAATCAGCCCCAGCATTTT
v_call: TRBV29-1
j_call: TRBJ1-5
d_call: NA
clone_size: NA

cdr3_aa: CASSPGTGITEAFF
cdr3_nt: TGTGCCAGCAGTCCCGGGACAGGAATCACTGAAGCTTTCTTT
v_call: TRBV28
j_call: TRBJ1-1
d_call: TRBD1
clone_size: NA

cdr3_aa: CASSLWGRGNQETQYF
cdr3_nt: TGTGCCAGCAGCTTATGGGGCAGGGGGAATCAAGAGACCCAGTACTTC
v_call: TRBV7-2
j_call: TRBJ2-5
d_call: TRBD1
clone_size: NA

cdr3_aa: CASSQLTGGYEQYF
cdr3_nt: TGTGCCAGCAGCCAACTGACAGGGGGCTACGAGCAGTACTTC
v_call: TRBV4-2
j_call: TRBJ2-7
d_call: TRBD1
clone_size: NA

cdr3_aa: CASSESGGGTYNEQFF
cdr3_nt: TGTGCCAGCAGTGAGTCGGGCGGGGGGACCTACAATGAGCAGTTCTTC
v_call: TRBV2
j_call: TRBJ2-1
d_call: TRBD2
clone_size: NA

cdr3_aa: CASSQGSGYYAFF
cdr3_nt: TGTGCCAGCAGCCAAGGTTCGGGATATTATGCTTTCTTT
v_call: TRBV4-2
j_call: TRBJ1-1
d_call: NA
clone_size: NA

cdr3_aa: CASSPSWDSLTPYNEQFF
cdr3_nt: TGTGCCAGCAGCCCTTCCTGGGACAGCCTAACCCCCTACAATGAGCAGTTCTTC
v_call: TRBV9
j_call: TRBJ2-1
d_call: TRBD1
clone_size: NA

cdr3_aa: CASSRQGANNQPQHF
cdr3_nt: TGTGCCAGTAGTCGACAGGGGGCTAACAATCAGCCCCAGCATTTT
v_call: TRBV19
j_call: TRBJ1-5
d_call: TRBD1
clone_size: NA

cdr3_aa: CASSYGGDRANVLTF
cdr3_nt: TGTGCCAGCAGCTACGGGGGGGACAGGGCCAACGTCCTGACTTTC
v_call: TRBV5-4
j_call: TRBJ2-6
d_call: TRBD2
clone_size: NA

cdr3_aa: CAIGEDRGWGEQFF
cdr3_nt: TGTGCCATCGGTGAGGACAGGGGTTGGGGTGAGCAGTTCTTC
v_call: TRBV10-3
j_call: TRBJ2-1
d_call: TRBD1
clone_size: NA

cdr3_aa: CASSLGGLAGHYEQYF
cdr3_nt: TGTGCCAGCAGCTTGGGGGGACTAGCGGGCCACTACGAGCAGTACTTC
v_call: TRBV5-4
j_call: TRBJ2-7
d_call: TRBD2
clone_size: NA

cdr3_aa: CASSLRPGQGDGYTF
cdr3_nt: TGTGCCAGCAGTTTAAGACCGGGACAAGGGGATGGCTACACCTTC
v_call: TRBV28
j_call: TRBJ1-2
d_call: NA
clone_size: NA

cdr3_aa: CASRSSGASYEQYF
cdr3_nt: TGTGCCAGCAGGTCTAGCGGGGCCTCCTACGAGCAGTACTTC
v_call: TRBV28
j_call: TRBJ2-7
d_call: TRBD2
clone_size: NA

cdr3_aa: CASSLFNQADTQYF
cdr3_nt: TGCGCCAGCAGCTTGTTCAATCAGGCAGATACGCAGTATTTT
v_call: TRBV5-1
j_call: TRBJ2-3
d_call: NA
clone_size: NA

cdr3_aa: CASSARGDTEAFF
cdr3_nt: TGTGCCAGTAGTGCACGCGGGGACACTGAAGCTTTCTTT
v_call: TRBV19
j_call: TRBJ1-1
d_call: NA
clone_size: NA

cdr3_aa: CASSVHETSGSYNEQFF
cdr3_nt: TGTGCCAGCAGCGTCCATGAGACTAGCGGGAGCTACAATGAGCAGTTCTTC
v_call: TRBV9
j_call: TRBJ2-1
d_call: TRBD2
clone_size: NA

cdr3_aa: CASSPGTSKNIQYF
cdr3_nt: TGTGCCAGTAGCCCCGGGACTAGCAAAAACATTCAGTACTTC
v_call: TRBV19
j_call: TRBJ2-4
d_call: TRBD2
clone_size: NA

cdr3_aa: CASSLVDSGRGNEQFF
cdr3_nt: TGTGCCAGCAGCTTAGTTGATAGCGGGAGAGGGAATGAGCAGTTCTTC
v_call: TRBV7-6
j_call: TRBJ2-1
d_call: TRBD2
clone_size: few

cdr3_aa: CASSLALGGDGYTF
cdr3_nt: TGTGCCAGCAGCTTAGCGCTCGGGGGAGATGGCTACACCTTC
v_call: TRBV7-6
j_call: TRBJ1-2
d_call: NA
clone_size: once

cdr3_aa: CASSIGRLRTSTRSTDTQYF
cdr3_nt: TGTGCCAGTAGTATAGGAAGACTTCGTACCTCAACGCGGAGCACAGATACGCAGTATTTT
v_call: TRBV19
j_call: TRBJ2-3
d_call: NA
clone_size: few

cdr3_aa: CASSLTAGSYEQYF
cdr3_nt: TGTGCCAGCAGCTTAACGGCAGGTTCCTACGAGCAGTACTTC
v_call: TRBV7-3
j_call: TRBJ2-7
d_call: NA
clone_size: NA

cdr3_aa: CASRSPGLLYEQYF
cdr3_nt: TGTGCCAGCAGATCCCCGGGACTTCTATACGAGCAGTACTTC
v_call: TRBV28
j_call: TRBJ2-7
d_call: NA
clone_size: NA

cdr3_aa: CASSSGGRETQYF
cdr3_nt: TGTGCTAGCAGTTCGGGGGGCCGAGAGACCCAGTACTTC
v_call: TRBV2
j_call: TRBJ2-5
d_call: NA
clone_size: NA

cdr3_aa: CASSLTGQGSTGANVLTF
cdr3_nt: TGTGCCAGCAGCCTAACGGGACAGGGGTCGACTGGGGCCAACGTCCTGACTTTC
v_call: TRBV7-2
j_call: TRBJ2-6
d_call: TRBD1
clone_size: NA

cdr3_aa: CASSFSGRYEQYF
cdr3_nt: TGTGCCAGCAGCTTTAGCGGGAGGTACGAGCAGTACTTC
v_call: TRBV11-2
j_call: TRBJ2-7
d_call: TRBD2
clone_size: NA

cdr3_aa: CASSPPASRVRTEQYF
cdr3_nt: TGTGCCAGCAGCCCCCCGGCCTCCCGGGTTCGAACGGAGCAGTACTTC
v_call: TRBV11-2
j_call: TRBJ2-7
d_call: NA
clone_size: few

cdr3_aa: CASSSSWTQYF
cdr3_nt: TGCGCCAGCAGCTCGTCTTGGACCCAGTACTTC
v_call: TRBV5-1
j_call: TRBJ2-5
d_call: NA
clone_size: once

cdr3_aa: CASSLGPVAGGTDTQYF
cdr3_nt: TGTGCCAGCAGCTTAGGCCCCGTAGCGGGAGGCACAGATACGCAGTATTTT
v_call: TRBV11-2
j_call: TRBJ2-3
d_call: TRBD2
clone_size: NA

cdr3_aa: CASSDSPSGRGETQYF
cdr3_nt: TGCGCCAGCAGCGATTCACCTAGCGGGAGAGGGGAGACCCAGTACTTC
v_call: TRBV5-1
j_call: TRBJ2-5
d_call: TRBD2
clone_size: few

cdr3_aa: CASSLSPGSIFF
cdr3_nt: TGTGCCAGCAGTTTATCGCCAGGGTCTATTTTTTTT
v_call: TRBV28
j_call: TRBJ1-1
d_call: NA
clone_size: NA

cdr3_aa: CATETSTGELFF
cdr3_nt: TGTGCCACCGAGACAAGTACCGGGGAGCTGTTTTTT
v_call: TRBV6-1
j_call: TRBJ2-2
d_call: NA
clone_size: NA

cdr3_aa: CSASSYEQFF
cdr3_nt: TGCAGTGCTAGTTCCTATGAGCAGTTCTTC
v_call: TRBV20-1
j_call: TRBJ2-1
d_call: NA
clone_size: NA

cdr3_aa: CASSELSETYEQYF
cdr3_nt: TGTGCCAGCAGTGAATTATCAGAAACCTACGAGCAGTACTTC
v_call: TRBV25-1
j_call: TRBJ2-7
d_call: NA
clone_size: NA

cdr3_aa: CASSPDRGPGELFF
cdr3_nt: TGCGCCAGCAGCCCTGACAGGGGTCCCGGGGAGCTGTTTTTT
v_call: TRBV5-1
j_call: TRBJ2-2
d_call: TRBD1
clone_size: NA

cdr3_aa: CASTPGGTGGYEQYF
cdr3_nt: TGTGCCAGCACCCCAGGGGGGACAGGGGGATACGAGCAGTACTTC
v_call: TRBV9
j_call: TRBJ2-7
d_call: TRBD1
clone_size: NA

cdr3_aa: CASSLGGVRDTEAFF
cdr3_nt: TGTGCCAGCTCACTCGGCGGGGTAAGGGACACTGAAGCTTTCTTT
v_call: TRBV18
j_call: TRBJ1-1
d_call: NA
clone_size: once

cdr3_aa: CASSSWASGREGTDTQYF
cdr3_nt: TGTGCCAGCAGTTCCTGGGCTAGCGGGAGAGAGGGTACAGATACGCAGTATTTT
v_call: TRBV28
j_call: TRBJ2-3
d_call: TRBD2
clone_size: NA

cdr3_aa: CAISEPTEGTDTQYF
cdr3_nt: TGTGCCATCAGTGAGCCGACGGAGGGCACAGATACGCAGTATTTT
v_call: TRBV10-3
j_call: TRBJ2-3
d_call: NA
clone_size: NA

cdr3_aa: CASSPLAIAGPTYEQYF
cdr3_nt: TGTGCCAGCAGTCCCCTCGCAATAGCGGGTCCGACCTACGAGCAGTACTTC
v_call: TRBV28
j_call: TRBJ2-7
d_call: TRBD2
clone_size: few

cdr3_aa: CASSEWDNYEQYF
cdr3_nt: TGTGCCAGCAGTGAGTGGGACAACTACGAGCAGTACTTC
v_call: TRBV2
j_call: TRBJ2-7
d_call: NA
clone_size: NA

cdr3_aa: CASSETSGSWETQYF
cdr3_nt: TGTGCCAGCAGTGAGACTAGCGGGAGTTGGGAGACCCAGTACTTC
v_call: TRBV6-1
j_call: TRBJ2-5
d_call: TRBD2
clone_size: NA

cdr3_aa: CASSLDRWGGFMNTEAFF
cdr3_nt: TGCGCCAGCAGCTTGGACCGATGGGGGGGATTCATGAACACTGAAGCTTTCTTT
v_call: TRBV5-1
j_call: TRBJ1-1
d_call: NA
clone_size: NA

cdr3_aa: CASISSGNTIYF
cdr3_nt: TGTGCCAGCATCAGCTCTGGAAACACCATATATTTT
v_call: TRBV25-1
j_call: TRBJ1-3
d_call: NA
clone_size: NA